This T cell receptor (beta chain) originates from a study of blood T cell repertoires in COVID-19. A remark on this clone: Other DNA sequences from this sample encode an identical CDR3 as well.

Original analysis: Reference gene primers were amplified, and this amplification served to estimate nucleated cell counts. Using immunoSEQ multiplex PCR, the repertoire was profiled, and TCRdb retains in-frame clones only, with some absent. The V and J calls and clone size were taken over from that table, and D and trimming were inferred from the DNA. The sample lists 73,000 or so clones; 86% were seen once. The V end lost 3 bases, the J end lost 4 bases, and 7 bases lay between the germline ends. The CDR3 spans 11 residues. Germline assignment: CDR1 DFQATT and CDR2 SNEGSKA (reference sequence). The J gene is TRBJ2-7, the V gene TRBV20-1; D gene unclear. The source of this sequence is a man younger than 40 with acute or convalescent COVID-19. Sequenced input: peripheral blood. CDR3 nucleotides: TGCAGTGCTAGGGCCGGGTACGAGCAGTACTTC. It translates to CSARAGYEQYF.